Listed below are T cell receptor beta chains from one sample, sequenced in a study of OX40 agonist ivuxolimab in advanced cancers. Data came from immunoSEQ multiplex PCR; TCRdb stores just in-frame clones and leaves some out. The sample consists of about 69,000 clones, about 85% of them appearing once. The sample consisted of CD4+ or CD8+ T cells sorted from blood, taken in a trial of the OX40 agonist ivuxolimab. The receptors derive from an adult with an advanced solid tumor such as melanoma, head and neck, liver or kidney cancer. CDR3s include the opening cysteine and the closing phenylalanine or tryptophan. Clone sizes are given selectively: once, few, many, or a class where the clone is expanded.

clone_size: -; j_call: TRBJ2-7; v_call: TRBV4-1; cdr3_aa: CASSQGRAGYEQYF
clone_size: few; j_call: TRBJ1-1; v_call: TRBV2; cdr3_aa: CASRKRLGVFTEAFF
clone_size: -; j_call: TRBJ2-7; v_call: TRBV6-5; cdr3_aa: CASSFLSAQGVGEQYF
clone_size: -; j_call: TRBJ2-1; v_call: TRBV7-2; cdr3_aa: CASSLVGTSGGVEQFF
clone_size: -; j_call: TRBJ1-2; v_call: TRBV4-3; cdr3_aa: CASSQDRTGMGGYTF
clone_size: -; j_call: TRBJ1-5; v_call: TRBV19; cdr3_aa: CASSISGTGHNQPQHF
clone_size: -; j_call: TRBJ2-3; v_call: TRBV2; cdr3_aa: CASSEYAGGSTDTQYF
clone_size: -; j_call: TRBJ2-5; v_call: TRBV7-3; cdr3_aa: CASSRGGQETQYF
clone_size: -; j_call: TRBJ2-4; v_call: TRBV11-2; cdr3_aa: CASSPPDGRNIQYF
clone_size: -; j_call: TRBJ2-4; v_call: TRBV7-2; cdr3_aa: CASSLDSENIQYF
clone_size: -; j_call: TRBJ2-1; v_call: TRBV13; cdr3_aa: CASSPGTSGGGLIF